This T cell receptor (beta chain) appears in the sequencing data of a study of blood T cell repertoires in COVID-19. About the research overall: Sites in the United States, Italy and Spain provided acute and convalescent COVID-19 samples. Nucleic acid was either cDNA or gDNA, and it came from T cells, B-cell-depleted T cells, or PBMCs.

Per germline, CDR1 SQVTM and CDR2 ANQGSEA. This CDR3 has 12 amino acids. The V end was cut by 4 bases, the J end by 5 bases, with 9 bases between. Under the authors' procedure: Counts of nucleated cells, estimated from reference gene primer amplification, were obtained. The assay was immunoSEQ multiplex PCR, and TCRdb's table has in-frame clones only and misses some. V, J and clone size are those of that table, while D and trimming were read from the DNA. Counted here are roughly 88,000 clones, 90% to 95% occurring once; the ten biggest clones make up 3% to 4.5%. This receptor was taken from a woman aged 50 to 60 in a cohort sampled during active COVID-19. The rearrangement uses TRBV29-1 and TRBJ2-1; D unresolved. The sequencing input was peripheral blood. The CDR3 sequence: CSVAVFDNEQFF. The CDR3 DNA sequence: TGCAGCGTTGCCGTTTTCGACAATGAGCAGTTCTTC.